Listed here is a single TCR beta chain. This CDR3 comprises 17 residues. Germline V gives CDR1 LGHDT, CDR2 YNNKEL (reference sequence). With 0 bases removed from V and 7 bases from J, the gap between germline ends came to 16 bases. TCRdb called the RT-PCR reads again in MiXCR, with one record for every CDR3 protein. The repertoire holds 650,000 to 800,000 distinct CDR3 sequences, with over 12% as singletons. Sequencing was carried out using memory CD4+ T cells from blood. The TCR comes from a female donor in good health, serving as a healthy control. The chain combines TRBV3-1 with TRBJ1-6, with D maybe TRBD1 (5 bases). Here the CDR3 DNA reads TGTGCCAGCAGCCAAGACCCGTACCGCAGGGACAATTCACCCCTCCACTTT. This encodes CASSQDPYRRDNSPLHF.